The 9 T cell receptor beta chains below come from one sample, sequenced in a study of shared clonotypes between healthy human individuals. Only in-frame clones appear in the TCRdb table, and some are missing; sequencing was by immunoSEQ multiplex PCR. The sample lists approximately 500,000 clones, about 96% occurring once. The sequencing input was naive CD4+ T cells sorted from blood. The subset: CD45RA+ positively selected. The receptors shown here come from a woman in her twenties or thirties in good health.

Regarding this clone: This CDR3 is also generated by other DNA sequences in the sample. The chain combines TRBV18 with TRBJ1-2; D is unclear. Between the trimmed V and J ends, which lost 2 bases and 4 bases, there was a span of 8 bases. The germline V gene encodes CDR1 KGHSH and CDR2 LQKENI. This CDR3 has 13 amino acids. For the CDR3, the DNA is TGTGCCAGCTCACCAGAGGACGGCTATGGCTACACCTTC. The encoded protein is CASSPEDGYGYTF.

This clone was found once. The chain has TRBV9 and TRBJ2-3; TRBD1 might be the D (5 bases). V was clipped by 3 bases and J by 2 bases, with 16 bases between them. CDR3 length: 16 amino acids. Germline V gene lookup returns CDR1 SGDLS and CDR2 YYNGEE. The CDR3 loop reads CASSARTGPLTDTQYF. The DNA of the CDR3 is TGTGCCAGCAGCGCCCGTACAGGTCCCCTCACAGATACGCAGTATTTT. Variable domain in full (rest from reference TRBV9 and TRBJ2-3): DSGVTQTPKHLITATGQRVTLRCSPRSGDLSVYWYQQSLDQGLQFLIQYYNGEERAKGNILERFSAQQFPDLHSELNLSSLELGDSALYFCASSARTGPLTDTQYFGPGTRLTVL.

The chain employs TRBV18 and TRBJ1-2; 7 nucleotides line up with TRBD1. The V gene end was trimmed by 1 base and the J gene end by 0 bases; junction bases not matched to a gene: 8. Germline-derived CDR1 and CDR2 are KGHSH and LQKENI. The CDR3 totals 17 residues. In nucleotides, the CDR3 is TGTGCCAGCTCACCACGGGAGAAGGGGGCCGCTAACTATGGCTACACCTTC. It specifies CASSPREKGAANYGYTF.

The J gene is TRBJ1-5, the V gene TRBV19; no clear D. The germline V and J ends were trimmed by 3 bases and 0 bases, with 6 bases remaining between them. CDR1 is LNHDA and CDR2 is SQIVND in the germline V gene (reference sequence). This CDR3 has 14 amino acids. In DNA form, the CDR3 reads TGTGCCAGTAGTATGGCCCATAGCAATCAGCCCCAGCATTTT. It codes for CASSMAHSNQPQHF. Complete variable domain (other parts from reference TRBV19 and TRBJ1-5): DGGITQSPKYLFRKEGQNVTLSCEQNLNHDAMYWYRQDPGQGLRLIYYSQIVNDFQKGDIAEGYSVSREKKESFPLTVTSAQKNPTAFYLCASSMAHSNQPQHFGDGTRLSIL.

The gene calls are TRBV5-1 and TRBJ1-3; D may be TRBD1 (6 bases). Trimming removed 0 bases from V and 7 bases from J, with 11 bases in between. This CDR3 is built from 14 residues. The germline CDR1 and CDR2 sequences are SGHRS and YFSETQ. CDR3 nucleotide sequence: TGCGCCAGCAGCTTGGAGGGGGGTTTGAACACCATATATTTT. It encodes CASSLEGGLNTIYF.

The genes are TRBV7-3 and TRBJ1-1, with D unclear. CDR1 and CDR2 from the germline V gene are SGHTA and FQGTGA. V was shortened by 1 base and J by 8 bases, with 11 bases between the two germline ends. The CDR3 runs to 13 residues. The CDR3 coding sequence is TGTGCCAGCAGCTTAAATTGGGCGGCGGAAGCTTTCTTT. Its protein product is CASSLNWAAEAFF.

This clone was observed once. The chain links TRBV7-9 to TRBJ2-5; D is unresolved. The CDR3 is 12 residues long. The V gene lost 1 base and the J gene lost 9 bases, with 9 bases spanning the gap. Germline V gene lookup returns CDR1 SEHNR and CDR2 FQNEAQ (reference sequence). The CDR3 loop is CASSLENGPQYF. Here the CDR3 DNA reads TGTGCCAGCAGCTTAGAGAACGGGCCCCAGTACTTC.

The CDR3 protein is CASSPDSFEQYF. CDR3 DNA sequence: TGCGCCAGCAGCCCGGACAGTTTTGAGCAGTACTTC. The V call is TRBV5-1, the J call TRBJ2-7; weak D call: TRBD1 (6 bases). The CDR3 contains 12 residues. Trimming removed 4 bases from V and 7 bases from J, with 12 bases in between. Germline values: CDR1 SGHRS, CDR2 YFSETQ.

The genes are TRBV10-3 and TRBJ2-5, with D perhaps matching TRBD2 (5 bases). The J call may be wrong; the DNA end is better matched by TRBJ2-7. The CDR3 has 12 residues. Germline-derived CDR1 and CDR2 are ENHRY and SYGVKD. This chain's CDR3 is CAISPRGSEQYF. In nucleotides, the CDR3 is TGTGCCATCAGTCCACGGGGAAGCGAGCAGTACTTC.